This TCR beta chain came from a study of T-cell memory formation after mild COVID-19. Study details: Largely, TCR clusters stayed within a single donor.

TCRdb called the 5' RACE reads again in MiXCR, with one record for every CDR3 protein. The data show over 150,000 distinct CDR3 sequences, under 20% seen once. A word on this clonotype: The antigen remains unidentified.

There are 16 residues in the CDR3. Germline V gives CDR1 SGHVS, CDR2 FQNEAQ. Trimming shortened V by 2 bases and J by 0 bases, and 13 bases separated the two germline ends. Notes on the study in general: A second wave of clones peaked on day 37, and their SARS-CoV-2 specificity went unconfirmed.

The sample was PBMCs or a T cell subset sorted from them (not recorded which). The receptor's source is a man between 18 and 35 years old who had mild COVID-19 (a few samples of this study predate the infection). Cell type and time point are not known. The chain recombines TRBV7-8 with TRBJ1-1; D is unresolved. The CDR3 is CASSLRQVFMNTEAFF. The CDR3 DNA reads TGTGCCAGCAGCTTACGGCAGGTCTTCATGAACACTGAAGCTTTCTTT. The full variable domain, with the rest looked up from reference TRBV7-8 and TRBJ1-1, is GAGVSQSPRYKVAKRGQDVALRCDPISGHVSLFWYQQALGQGPEFLTYFQNEAQLDKSGLPSDRFFAERPEGSVSTLKIQRTQQEDSAVYLCASSLRQVFMNTEAFFGQGTRLTVV.